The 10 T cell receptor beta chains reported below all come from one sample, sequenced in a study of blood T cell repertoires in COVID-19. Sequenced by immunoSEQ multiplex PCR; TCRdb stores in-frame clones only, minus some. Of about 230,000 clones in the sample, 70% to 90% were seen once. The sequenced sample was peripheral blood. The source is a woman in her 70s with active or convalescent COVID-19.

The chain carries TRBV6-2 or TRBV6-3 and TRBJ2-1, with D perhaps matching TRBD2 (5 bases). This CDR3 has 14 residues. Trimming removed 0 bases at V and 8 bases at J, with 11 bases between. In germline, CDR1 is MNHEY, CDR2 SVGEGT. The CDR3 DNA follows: TGTGCCAGCAGTTACTCGATGAAGGGAGATGAGCAGTTCTTC. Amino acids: CASSYSMKGDEQFF.

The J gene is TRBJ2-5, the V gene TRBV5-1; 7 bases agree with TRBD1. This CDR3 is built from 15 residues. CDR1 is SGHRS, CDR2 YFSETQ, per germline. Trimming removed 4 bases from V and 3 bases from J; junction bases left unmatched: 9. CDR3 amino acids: CASSLTGTVEETQYF. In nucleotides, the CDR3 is TGCGCCAGCAGCCTCACCGGGACAGTCGAAGAGACCCAGTACTTC.

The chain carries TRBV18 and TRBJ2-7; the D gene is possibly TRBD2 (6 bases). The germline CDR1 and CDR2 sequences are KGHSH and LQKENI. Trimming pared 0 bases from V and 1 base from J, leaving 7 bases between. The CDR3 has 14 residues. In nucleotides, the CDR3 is TGTGCCAGCTCACCACCGGCGGGGTCCTACGAGCAGTACTTC. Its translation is CASSPPAGSYEQYF.

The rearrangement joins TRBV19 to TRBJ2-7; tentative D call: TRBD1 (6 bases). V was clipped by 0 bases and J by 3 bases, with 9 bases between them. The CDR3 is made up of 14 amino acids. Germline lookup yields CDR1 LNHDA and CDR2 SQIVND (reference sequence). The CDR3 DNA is TGTGCCAGTAGTATAGACCTACAGGGCTACGAGCAGTACTTC. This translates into CASSIDLQGYEQYF. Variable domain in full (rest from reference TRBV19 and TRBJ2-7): DGGITQSPKYLFRKEGQNVTLSCEQNLNHDAMYWYRQDPGQGLRLIYYSQIVNDFQKGDIAEGYSVSREKKESFPLTVTSAQKNPTAFYLCASSIDLQGYEQYFGPGTRLTVT.

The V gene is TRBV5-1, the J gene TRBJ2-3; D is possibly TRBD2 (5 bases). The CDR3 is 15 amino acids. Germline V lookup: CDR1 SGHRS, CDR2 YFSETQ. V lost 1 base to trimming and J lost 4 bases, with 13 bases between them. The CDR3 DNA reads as TGCGCCAGCAGCTTGTTCGGCACGGAGGCAGATACGCAGTATTTT. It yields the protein CASSLFGTEADTQYF.

This CDR3 reads CASSSGGPLSYEQYF. In nucleotides, the CDR3 is TGTGCCAGCAGTTCCGGAGGGCCCCTCTCCTACGAGCAGTACTTC. This rearrangement joins TRBV28 to TRBJ2-7; a weak D match, TRBD2 (6 bases). Looked up from germline, CDR1 is MDHEN and CDR2 is SYDVKM. V shed 4 bases and J shed 0 bases, with 13 bases lying between them. This CDR3 is built from 15 residues.

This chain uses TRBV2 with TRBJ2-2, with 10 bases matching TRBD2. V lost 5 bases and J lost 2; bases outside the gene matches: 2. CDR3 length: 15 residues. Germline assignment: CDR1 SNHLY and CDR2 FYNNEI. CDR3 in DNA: TGTGCCAGCAGTCGGACTAGCGGAAACACCGGGGAGCTGTTTTTT. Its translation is CASSRTSGNTGELFF.

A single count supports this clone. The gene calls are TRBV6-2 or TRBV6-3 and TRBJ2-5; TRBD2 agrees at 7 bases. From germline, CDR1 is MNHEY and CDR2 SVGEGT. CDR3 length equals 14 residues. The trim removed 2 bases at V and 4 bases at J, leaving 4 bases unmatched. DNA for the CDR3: TGTGCCAGCAGTTACGTGGGAGGGTTAGAGACCCAGTACTTC. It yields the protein CASSYVGGLETQYF.

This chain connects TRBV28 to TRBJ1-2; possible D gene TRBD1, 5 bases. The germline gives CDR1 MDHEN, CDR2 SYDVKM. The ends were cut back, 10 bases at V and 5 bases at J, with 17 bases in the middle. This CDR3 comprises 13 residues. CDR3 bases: TGTGCCACCTGGCTGGGGGGGGTGTATGGCTACACCTTC. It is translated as CATWLGGVYGYTF.

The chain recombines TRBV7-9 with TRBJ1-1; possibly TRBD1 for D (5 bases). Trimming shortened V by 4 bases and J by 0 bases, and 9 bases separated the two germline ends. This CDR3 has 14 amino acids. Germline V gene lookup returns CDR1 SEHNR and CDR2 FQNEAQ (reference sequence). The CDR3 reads CASSSGLMNTEAFF. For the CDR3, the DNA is TGTGCCAGCAGCTCAGGGCTCATGAACACTGAAGCTTTCTTT.